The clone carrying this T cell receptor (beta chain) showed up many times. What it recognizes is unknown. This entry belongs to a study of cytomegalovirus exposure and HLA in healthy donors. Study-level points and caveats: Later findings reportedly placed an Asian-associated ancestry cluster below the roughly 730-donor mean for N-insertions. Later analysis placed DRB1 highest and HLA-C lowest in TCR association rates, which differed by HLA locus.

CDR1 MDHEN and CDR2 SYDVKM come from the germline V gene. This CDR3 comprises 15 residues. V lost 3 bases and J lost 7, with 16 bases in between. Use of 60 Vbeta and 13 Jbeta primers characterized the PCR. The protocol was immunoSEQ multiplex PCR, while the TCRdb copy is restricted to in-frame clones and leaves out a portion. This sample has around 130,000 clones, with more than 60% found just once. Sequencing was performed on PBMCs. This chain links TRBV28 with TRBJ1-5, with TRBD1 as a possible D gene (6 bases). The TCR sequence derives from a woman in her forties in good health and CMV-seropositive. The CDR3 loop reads CASSLRAAGGQPQHF. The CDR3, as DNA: TGTGCCAGCAGTTTGAGGGCCGCGGGGGGCCAGCCCCAGCATTTT.